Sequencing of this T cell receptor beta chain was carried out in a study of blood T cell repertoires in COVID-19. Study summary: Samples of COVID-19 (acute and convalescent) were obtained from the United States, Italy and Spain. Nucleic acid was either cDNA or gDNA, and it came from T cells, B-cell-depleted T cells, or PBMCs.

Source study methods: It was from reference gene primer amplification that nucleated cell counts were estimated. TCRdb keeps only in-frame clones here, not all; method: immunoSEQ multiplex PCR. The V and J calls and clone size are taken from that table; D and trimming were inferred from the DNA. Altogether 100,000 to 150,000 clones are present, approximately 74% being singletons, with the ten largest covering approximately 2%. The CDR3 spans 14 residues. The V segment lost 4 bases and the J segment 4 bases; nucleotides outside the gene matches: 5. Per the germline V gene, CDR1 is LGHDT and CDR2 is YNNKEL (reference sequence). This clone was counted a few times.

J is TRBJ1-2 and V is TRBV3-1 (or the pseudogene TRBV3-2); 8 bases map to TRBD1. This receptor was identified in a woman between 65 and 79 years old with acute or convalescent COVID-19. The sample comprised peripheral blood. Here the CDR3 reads CASSLGTGFYGYTF. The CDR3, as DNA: TGTGCCAGCAGCCTCGGGACAGGTTTCTATGGCTACACCTTC.